This TCR beta chain was found in a study of cytomegalovirus exposure and HLA in healthy donors. This CDR3 has 14 amino acids. Per germline, CDR1 MDHEN and CDR2 SYDVKM. V shed 7 bases and J shed 2 bases, with 14 bases lying between them. Researchers ran the PCR with 60 Vbeta and 13 Jbeta primers. Data came from immunoSEQ multiplex PCR; TCRdb stores just in-frame clones and leaves some out. The sample lists approximately 100,000 clones; roughly 76% were seen once. Sequenced sample: PBMCs. This receptor was identified in a man in his forties in good health and CMV-seronegative. The rearrangement links TRBV28 to TRBJ2-5; TRBD1 might be the D (6 bases). The CDR3 reads CASTDGTTQETQYF. The CDR3, as DNA: TGTGCCAGCACTGACGGGACAACGCAAGAGACCCAGTACTTC.